The clone carrying this T cell receptor beta chain appeared a single time. Here immunoSEQ multiplex PCR was the method, and the copy in TCRdb shows in-frame clones only, minus some. In the table there are 60,000 to 100,000 clones, 85% to 90% of which are singletons. These data originate in a study of blood T cell repertoires in COVID-19. The CDR3 extends over 14 amino acids. Germline assignment: CDR1 KGHSH and CDR2 LQKENI. After removal of 2 bases from V and 3 bases from J, the junction contained 0 bases not matched to a gene. Material: peripheral blood. The sequence came from a man in his fifties with active COVID-19. The J gene is TRBJ1-4, the V gene TRBV18; 7 bases line up with TRBD1. CDR3 in DNA: TGTGCCAGCTCACCAGGGACAGCTAATGAAAAACTGTTTTTT. Its translation: CASSPGTANEKLFF. Supplemented by reference TRBV18 and TRBJ1-4, the full variable domain reads NAGVMQNPRHLVRRRGQEARLRCSPMKGHSHVYWYRQLPEEGLKFMVYLQKENIIDESGMPKERFSAEFPKEGPSILRIQQVVRGDSAAYFCASSPGTANEKLFFGSGTQLSVL.